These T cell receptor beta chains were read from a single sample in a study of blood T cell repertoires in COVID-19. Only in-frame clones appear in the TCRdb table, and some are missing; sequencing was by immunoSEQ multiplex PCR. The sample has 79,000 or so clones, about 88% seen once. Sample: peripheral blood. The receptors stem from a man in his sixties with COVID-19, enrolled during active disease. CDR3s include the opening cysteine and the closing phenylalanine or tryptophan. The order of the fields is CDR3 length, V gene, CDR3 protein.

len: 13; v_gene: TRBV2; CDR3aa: CASNPGGNQPQHF
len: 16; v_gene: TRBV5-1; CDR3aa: CASSLEGVGSYNEQFF
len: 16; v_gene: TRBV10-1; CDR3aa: CASSVSSGGSYNEQFF
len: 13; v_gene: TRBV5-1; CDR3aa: CASSLFRVGEQFF
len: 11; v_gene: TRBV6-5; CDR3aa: CASSYQGGYTF
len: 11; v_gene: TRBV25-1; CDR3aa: CASEYSDTQYF
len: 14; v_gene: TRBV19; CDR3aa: CASIARGDQETQYF
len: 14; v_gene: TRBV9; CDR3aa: CASSQGGNGNTIYF
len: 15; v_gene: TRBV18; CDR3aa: CASSPGMDSSYEQYF
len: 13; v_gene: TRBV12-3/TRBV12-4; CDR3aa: CASRATGGDEQYF
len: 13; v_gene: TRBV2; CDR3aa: CASSYTGAYEQYF
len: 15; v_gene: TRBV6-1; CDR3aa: CASSDMTSGSAEQFF
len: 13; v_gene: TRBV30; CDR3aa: CAWSVDSSYEQYF
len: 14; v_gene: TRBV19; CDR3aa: CASKRRQTYSPLHF
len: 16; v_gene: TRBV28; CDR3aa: CASSSGSAGDGETQYF
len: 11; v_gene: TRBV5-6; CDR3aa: CASSRAGDEHF
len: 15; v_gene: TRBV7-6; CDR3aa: CASSLEGQGTDTQYF
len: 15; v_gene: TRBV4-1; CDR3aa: CASSTRTGVTYEQYF
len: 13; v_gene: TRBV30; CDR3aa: CAWTPGATDTQYF
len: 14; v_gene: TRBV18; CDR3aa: CASSPTRNTGELFF
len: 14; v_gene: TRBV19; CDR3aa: CASSTTTGQETQYF
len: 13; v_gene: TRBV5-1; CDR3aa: CASSSGERYGYTF
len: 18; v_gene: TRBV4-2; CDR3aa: CASSQALAGGPGGDTQYF
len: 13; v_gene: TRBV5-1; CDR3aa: CASSSNSGDEQFF
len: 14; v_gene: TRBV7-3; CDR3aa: CASSLGQENNEQFF
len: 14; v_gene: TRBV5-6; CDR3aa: CASSSGEWFAEAFF
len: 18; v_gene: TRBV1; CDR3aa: CTSSTPGRAISPYNEQFF
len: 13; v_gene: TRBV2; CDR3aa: CASSYDRSRVAFF
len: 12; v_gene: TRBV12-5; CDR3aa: CASAVDTGELFF
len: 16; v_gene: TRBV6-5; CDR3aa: CASSYGQGAALGEQYF
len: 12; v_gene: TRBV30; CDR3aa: CAWREGGAGQYF
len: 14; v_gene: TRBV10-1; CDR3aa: CASSESISGGEQYF
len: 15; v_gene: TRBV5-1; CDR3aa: CASSLGQGYTGELFF
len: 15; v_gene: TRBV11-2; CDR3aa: CASSLEIGGRSPLHF
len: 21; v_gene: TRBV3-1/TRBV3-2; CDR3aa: CASSQDLWGRASGNSFDEQYF
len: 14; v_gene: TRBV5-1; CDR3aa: CASSSRGSNYGYTF
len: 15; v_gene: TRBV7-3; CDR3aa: CASSPSGVSGNTIYF
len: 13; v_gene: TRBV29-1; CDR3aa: CSVAGRANEKLFF
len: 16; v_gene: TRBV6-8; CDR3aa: CASSSRLAISTDTQYF
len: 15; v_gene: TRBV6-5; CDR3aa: CASRTGTSGSYEQYF
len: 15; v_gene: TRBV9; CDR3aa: CASSFGTDLGETQYF
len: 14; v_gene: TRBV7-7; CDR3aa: CASSQQGSQETQYF
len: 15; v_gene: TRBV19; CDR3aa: CASSPSTGDGNTIYF
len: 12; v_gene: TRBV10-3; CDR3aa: CAIRSLAGGYTF
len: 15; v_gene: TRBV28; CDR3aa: CASSSAGGHLQPQHF
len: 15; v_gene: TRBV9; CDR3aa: CASSVEGQASYEQYF
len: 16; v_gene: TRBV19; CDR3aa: CASSIGEGQYNTEAFF
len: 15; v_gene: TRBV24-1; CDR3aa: CATSDAKGVAGELFF
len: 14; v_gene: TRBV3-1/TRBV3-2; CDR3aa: CASSNRGNNEKLFF
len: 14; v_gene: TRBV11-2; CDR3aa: CASSLPGGADGYTF
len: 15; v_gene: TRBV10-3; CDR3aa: CAISERGGGAYEQYF
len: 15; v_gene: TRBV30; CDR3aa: CAWAQGSSPYNEQFF
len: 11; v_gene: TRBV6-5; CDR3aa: CASSGSYGYTF
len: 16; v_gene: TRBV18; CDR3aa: CASSPLAAGGVHEQYF
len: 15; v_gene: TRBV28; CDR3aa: CASSLLTGSTDTQYF
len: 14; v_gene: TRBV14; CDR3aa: CASSQSAGVSVQFF
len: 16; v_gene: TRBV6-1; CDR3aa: CASSDITTATNEKLFF
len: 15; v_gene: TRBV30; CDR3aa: CAWNDPRDNNYGYTF
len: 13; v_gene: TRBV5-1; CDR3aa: CASSSGQTYEQYF